This entry is about one TCR beta chain. The antigen is unknown. The sample has other DNA sequences that encode this CDR3 too. The method was immunoSEQ multiplex PCR; TCRdb's version includes in-frame clones alone and lacks a portion of them. The table has 19,000 or so clones, 60% to 80% seen once; the top ten hold about 9.8%. The CDR3 is 16 residues long. CDR1 and CDR2 (germline): SGHRS, YFSETQ. Trimming at V came to 5 bases and at J to 2 bases, leaving 7 bases not matched to a gene. This record belongs to a study of neoadjuvant nivolumab and ipilimumab in lung cancer. Regarding the study as a whole: Pathologic regression was not significantly tied to TCR clonality.

The sequencing here drew on tumor tissue, taken after neoadjuvant nivolumab, alone or with ipilimumab, at or shortly before surgery. This sequence was found in an adult with non-small cell lung cancer. V gene TRBV5-1 combines with J gene TRBJ1-6, with 7 bases aligning to TRBD1. CDR3: CASSERQGTYNSPLHF. In DNA form, the CDR3 reads TGCGCCAGCAGTGAACGACAGGGAACCTATAATTCACCCCTCCACTTT.